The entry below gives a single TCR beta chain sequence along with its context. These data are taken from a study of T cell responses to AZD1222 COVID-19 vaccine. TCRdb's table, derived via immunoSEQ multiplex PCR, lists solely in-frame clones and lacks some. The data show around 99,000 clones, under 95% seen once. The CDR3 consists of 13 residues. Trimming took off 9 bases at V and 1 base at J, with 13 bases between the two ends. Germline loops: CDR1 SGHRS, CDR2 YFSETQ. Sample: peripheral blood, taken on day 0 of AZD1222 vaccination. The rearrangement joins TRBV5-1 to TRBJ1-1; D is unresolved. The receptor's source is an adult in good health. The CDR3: CATKKLGNTEAFF. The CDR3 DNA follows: TGCGCCACCAAGAAGTTAGGGAACACTGAAGCTTTCTTT. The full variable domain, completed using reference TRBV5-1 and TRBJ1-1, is KAGVTQTPRYLIKTRGQQVTLSCSPISGHRSVSWYQQTPGQGLQFLFEYFSETQRNKGNFPGRFSGRQFSNSRSEMNVSTLELGDSALYLCATKKLGNTEAFFGQGTRLTVV.